This T cell receptor beta chain was recorded in a study of blood T cell repertoires in COVID-19. Whole-study context: Samples taken during acute and convalescent COVID-19 were collected in the United States, Italy and Spain. The analysed material was cDNA or gDNA that came from T cells, B-cell-depleted T cells, or PBMCs.

Germline V gene data show CDR1 as SGHRS and CDR2 as YFSETQ. The ends lost 0 bases at V and 6 bases at J; junction bases unmatched: 4. The CDR3 has 16 residues. Authors' methods: Estimates of nucleated cell counts were drawn from the amplification of reference gene primers. Assay: immunoSEQ multiplex PCR; the TCRdb copy retains only in-frame clones and omits some. For V, J and clone size, that table is used; D and trimming come from the DNA. The sample contains 200,000 or so clones, 70% to 85% of which appear only once. This sequence originates from a human donor with acute or convalescent COVID-19. The donor label of this sample is uncertain. This rearrangement joins TRBV5-1 to TRBJ1-6, with 9 bases matching TRBD1. Sequenced material: peripheral blood. The CDR3 is CASSLGVQGANSPLHF. CDR3 DNA sequence: TGCGCCAGCAGCTTGGGGGTACAGGGGGCTAATTCACCCCTCCACTTT.